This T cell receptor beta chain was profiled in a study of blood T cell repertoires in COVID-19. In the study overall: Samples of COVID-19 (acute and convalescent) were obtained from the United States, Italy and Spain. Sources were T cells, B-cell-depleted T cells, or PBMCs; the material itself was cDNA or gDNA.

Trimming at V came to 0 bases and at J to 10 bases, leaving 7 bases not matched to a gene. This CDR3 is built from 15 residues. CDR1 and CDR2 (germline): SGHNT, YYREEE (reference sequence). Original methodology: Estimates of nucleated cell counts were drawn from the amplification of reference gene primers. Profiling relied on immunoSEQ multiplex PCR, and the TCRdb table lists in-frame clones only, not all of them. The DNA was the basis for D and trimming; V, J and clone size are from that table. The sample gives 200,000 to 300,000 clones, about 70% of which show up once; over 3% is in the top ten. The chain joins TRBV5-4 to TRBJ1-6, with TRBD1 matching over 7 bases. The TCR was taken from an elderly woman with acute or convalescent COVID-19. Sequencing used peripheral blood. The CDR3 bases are TGTGCCAGCAGCTTGGAGGCAGGGGGAAAATCACCCCTCCACTTT. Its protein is CASSLEAGGKSPLHF.